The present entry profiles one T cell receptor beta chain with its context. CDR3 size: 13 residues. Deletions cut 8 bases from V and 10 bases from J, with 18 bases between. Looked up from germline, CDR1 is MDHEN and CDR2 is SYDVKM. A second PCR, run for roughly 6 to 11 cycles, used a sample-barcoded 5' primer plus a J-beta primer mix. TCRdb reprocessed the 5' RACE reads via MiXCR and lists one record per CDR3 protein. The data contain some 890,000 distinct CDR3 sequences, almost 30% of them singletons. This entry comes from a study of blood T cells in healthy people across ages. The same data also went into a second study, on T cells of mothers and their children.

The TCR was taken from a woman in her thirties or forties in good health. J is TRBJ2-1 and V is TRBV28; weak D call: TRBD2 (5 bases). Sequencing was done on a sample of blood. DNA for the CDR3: TGTGCCAGCGCTTCCGGGAAGCGCCACGAGCAGTTCTTC. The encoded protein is CASASGKRHEQFF.